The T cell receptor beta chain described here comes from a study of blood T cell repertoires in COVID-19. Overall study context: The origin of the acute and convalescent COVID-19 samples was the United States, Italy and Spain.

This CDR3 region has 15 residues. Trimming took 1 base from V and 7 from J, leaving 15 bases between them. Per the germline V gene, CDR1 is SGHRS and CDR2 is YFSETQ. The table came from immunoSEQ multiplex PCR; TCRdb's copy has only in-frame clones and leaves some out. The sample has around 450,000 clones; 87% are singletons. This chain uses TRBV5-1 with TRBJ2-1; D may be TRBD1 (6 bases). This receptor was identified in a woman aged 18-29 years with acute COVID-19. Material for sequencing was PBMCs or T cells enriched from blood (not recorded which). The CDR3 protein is CASSLNVGAGNEQFF. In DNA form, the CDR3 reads TGCGCCAGCAGCTTGAACGTGGGGGCAGGGAATGAGCAGTTCTTC.